This T cell receptor beta chain came from a study of T cell changes during pregnancy in multiple sclerosis. Clones were read by immunoSEQ multiplex PCR, and TCRdb kept only the in-frame ones, dropping some. The data hold 65,000 to 80,000 clones, with less than 95% observed a single time. The CDR3 spans 16 residues. CDR1 and CDR2 (germline): SGHRS, YFSETQ. J was trimmed by 4 bases and V by 0 bases; bases with no gene match: 6. This TCR was recovered from a female donor with multiple sclerosis, enrolled in a pregnancy study. V usage is TRBV5-1 and J usage is TRBJ2-3; 9 bases match TRBD1. The sample in question was peripheral blood, obtained in the third trimester of pregnancy. CDR3 sequence: CASSLAGTGWSDTQYF. DNA of the CDR3: TGCGCCAGCAGCTTGGCCGGGACAGGGTGGTCAGATACGCAGTATTTT.